These 16 T cell receptor beta chains share one sample of origin, sequenced in a study of CXCR3-negative and CXCR3-positive naive CD8 T cells. No antigen has been assigned to these receptors. UMI labels and 5' RACE were used to prepare the TRB cDNA libraries. TCRdb reanalyzed the 5' RACE reads, giving one entry per CDR3 protein sequence and no DNA. In total, the table holds some 68,000 distinct CDR3 sequences. Points from the study as a whole: More hydrophobic TRB CDR3s occurred in CXCR3-positive than in CXCR3-negative naive cells.

The specimen sequenced was naive CXCR3+ CD8+ T cells from blood. Subset meaning: CD45RO-CCR7+CD27+CD95- naive CD8+ T cells expressing CXCR3 (TNR3+). These receptors were taken from a human donor in good health. Some clones in this sample may be carry-over from other donors' samples.

The CDR3 protein is CSVAQGYEQYF. V and J are TRBV29-1 and TRBJ2-7; TCRdb calls TRBD1, which cannot be checked without DNA. This CDR3 region has 11 residues. Germline loops: CDR1 SQVTM, CDR2 ANQGSEA.

The chain uses TRBV3-1 and TRBJ2-7; the TCRdb call, TRBD2, lacks DNA for checking. Germline V gene data show CDR1 as LGHDT and CDR2 as YNNKEL (reference sequence). The CDR3 runs 17 residues. CDR3 loop: CASSQVTSGSASYEQYF.

The chain has TRBV29-1 and TRBJ2-5. Per the germline V gene, CDR1 is SQVTM and CDR2 is ANQGSEA. This CDR3 comprises 14 residues. The CDR3: CSGGSLRGQETQYF.

CDR3 sequence: CASSPSTGNQPQHF. V and J are TRBV7-2 and TRBJ1-5; TCRdb's assignment of TRBD1 cannot be checked, as there is no DNA. The CDR3 consists of 14 residues. The germline V gene encodes CDR1 SGHTA and CDR2 FQGNSA.

The rearrangement uses TRBV4-1 and TRBJ1-2; TCRdb's D gene call, TRBD1, goes unchecked for lack of DNA. Germline CDR1 MGHRA, CDR2 YSYEKL. CDR3 length equals 15 residues. CDR3 region: CASSQIEDSSYGYTF.

The chain couples TRBV5-1 to TRBJ1-1. This CDR3 comprises 14 residues. Germline V gene lookup returns CDR1 SGHRS and CDR2 YFSETQ. CDR3: CASSLAGMNTEAFF.

The rearrangement links TRBV21-1 to TRBJ2-5; TCRdb's D call of TRBD1 is untestable without DNA. TRBV21-1 corresponds to a pseudogene. CDR3 length: 13 residues. CDR3: CASSGQGQETQYF.

The CDR3 region is CASSSRGNYEQYF. This sequence joins TRBV11-3 and TRBJ2-7; lacking DNA, the TRBD1 call made by TCRdb goes unchecked. The CDR3 length is 13 residues. CDR1 is SGHNT, CDR2 YENEEA, per germline.

This chain links TRBV20-1 with TRBJ1-1. Germline-derived CDR1 and CDR2 are DFQATT and SNEGSKA (reference sequence). This CDR3 region has 12 residues. CDR3 loop: CSAATGPSEAFF.

The chain has TRBV7-3 and TRBJ2-2; TCRdb's D gene call, TRBD2, goes unchecked for lack of DNA. Germline values: CDR1 SGHTA, CDR2 FQGTGA. This CDR3 is built from 18 residues. The CDR3 reads CASSLGLAGITNTGELFF.

This chain links TRBV6-2 or TRBV6-3 with TRBJ2-1; TCRdb's D call of TRBD1 is untestable without DNA. The CDR3 is 17 amino acids. Germline V gene sequence: CDR1 MNHEY, CDR2 SVGEGT. CDR3 residues: CASSYLRGQGLSNEQFF.

The chain recombines TRBV7-9 with TRBJ2-7; TCRdb returns TRBD1, unconfirmable since there is no DNA. There are 16 residues in the CDR3. Germline CDR1 is SEHNR and CDR2 is FQNEAQ (reference sequence). CDR3 protein: CASSLSSRTGKYEQYF. The whole variable domain, filled in from reference TRBV7-9 and TRBJ2-7, reads DTGVSQNPRHKITKRGQNVTFRCDPISEHNRLYWYRQTLGQGPEFLTYFQNEAQLEKSRLLSDRFSAERPKGSFSTLEIQRTEQGDSAMYLCASSLSSRTGKYEQYFGPGTRLTVT.

This chain connects TRBV20-1 to TRBJ2-3; there is no DNA to check the TCRdb D call of TRBD2. There are 18 residues in the CDR3. Germline CDR1 reads DFQATT; CDR2 reads SNEGSKA (reference sequence). Here the CDR3 reads CSAARLAGGPRAYDTQYF.

V and J are TRBV29-1 and TRBJ2-7; TCRdb proposes TRBD1, but this gene call is untestable without DNA. Germline V gene data show CDR1 as SQVTM and CDR2 as ANQGSEA. This CDR3 has 14 amino acids. CDR3 protein: CSVAFSGQLYEQYF.

CDR3 sequence reads: CATSRDHGQGGEKLFF. V is TRBV15 and J is TRBJ1-4; without DNA, the TCRdb call of TRBD1 cannot be checked. This CDR3 region has 16 residues. Germline CDR1 LNHNV, CDR2 YYDKDF (reference sequence).

The chain has TRBV4-3 and TRBJ2-1. The germline CDR1 and CDR2 sequences are LGHNA and YSLEER. The CDR3 spans 15 residues. CDR3 region: CASSQHVLSYNEQFF.